This T cell receptor (beta chain) appears in the sequencing data of a study of glioma-infiltrating T cells. TCR alpha and beta CDR3 regions were amplified from RNA using iRepertoire nested multiplex PCR. One-step reverse transcription and amplification started from around 100-400 ng of tissue mRNA or PBMC total RNA. TCRdb processed the multiplex PCR reads anew with MiXCR; each CDR3 protein has one entry. The sample lists 40,000 or so distinct CDR3 sequences, about 20% occurring once. There are many counts of this clonotype. Its antigen remains unidentified. The CDR3 runs 13 residues. Germline loops: CDR1 LGHNA, CDR2 YNFKEQ. V lost 5 bases and J 6 bases, leaving 12 bases between the germline ends. Study-level results: Very few CDR3 sequences were shared between tissue and blood.

The origin of this receptor is a human donor with low-grade glioma or glioblastoma, undergoing nonglioma brain surgery, or in good health (not recorded which). The chain combines TRBV4-2 with TRBJ2-3; no reliable D call. What was sequenced was glioma tissue, nonneoplastic brain tissue, or PBMCs (not recorded which). The CDR3 loop reads CASSDKSLDTQYF. The CDR3 bases are TGTGCCAGCAGCGACAAGTCCCTGGATACGCAGTATTTT.